This T cell receptor beta chain came from a study of Graves' ophthalmopathy and Graves' hyperthyroidism. As the template, RNA transcripts were used to amplify TCR beta CDR3 regions. The first-round RT-PCR employed HTBI primers together with the Qiagen OneStep RT-PCR kit. A multiplex PCR was then performed as the second round. Using its own MiXCR run on the multiplex PCR reads, TCRdb lists one record per CDR3 protein. The repertoire includes approximately 160,000 distinct CDR3 sequences, around 39% of them detected once, and around 9.3% sits in the top ten. The V gene's germline CDR1 is MNHEY and CDR2 SVGAGI. V trimming: 3 bases; J trimming: 5 bases; junction bases outside the gene matches: 8. The CDR3 is 15 residues long.

This chain links TRBV6-5 with TRBJ2-5, with 8 nucleotides matching TRBD1. The origin of this receptor is a man aged 30-40 years with Graves' ophthalmopathy. The sample comprised peripheral blood. The CDR3 sequence: CASSYGQGSFETQYF. The CDR3 DNA sequence: TGTGCCAGCAGTTATGGACAGGGATCTTTCGAGACCCAGTACTTC.